Below, 5 T cell receptor beta chains from the same sample are listed, as sequenced in a study of blood T cell repertoires in COVID-19. Method: immunoSEQ multiplex PCR; TCRdb's copy keeps in-frame clones and lacks some. This sample yields around 300,000 clones, of which 90% are seen a single time; approximately 4% belongs to the top ten. Source material: PBMCs or T cells enriched from blood (not recorded which). The receptors were gathered from a woman in her late teens or twenties with acute COVID-19.

This chain links TRBV2 with TRBJ2-1; D perhaps matches TRBD2 (6 bases). This CDR3 spans 13 amino acids. Trimming took off 8 bases at V and 7 bases at J, with 15 bases between the two ends. The germline V gene has CDR1 SNHLY and CDR2 FYNNEI. The CDR3 loop is CASPGGRGNEQFF. In nucleotides, the CDR3 is TGTGCCAGCCCTGGGGGGAGAGGGAATGAGCAGTTCTTC.

V usage is TRBV19 and J usage is TRBJ1-2, with 10 bases that match TRBD1. CDR1 and CDR2 (germline): LNHDA, SQIVND (reference sequence). The V and J ends lost 9 bases and 6 bases, in that order; junction bases with no gene match: 13. The CDR3 runs 15 residues. The CDR3 DNA follows: TGTGCCAGCCGATCGACAGGGGGCCAGGGGAATGGCTACACCTTC. Protein sequence: CASRSTGGQGNGYTF.

The rearrangement links TRBV5-1 to TRBJ2-5, with a tentative D call TRBD1 (6 bases). The V end lost 1 base, the J end lost 5 bases, and 12 bases lay between the germline ends. Germline V gene data show CDR1 as SGHRS and CDR2 as YFSETQ. This CDR3 region has 14 residues. The CDR3 region is CASSLTGTAETQYF. Here the CDR3 DNA reads TGCGCCAGCAGCTTGACAGGGACGGCGGAGACCCAGTACTTC.

The chain uses TRBV3-1 (or the pseudogene TRBV3-2) and TRBJ1-2; 9 bases agree with TRBD1. In germline, CDR1 is LGHDT, CDR2 YNNKEL (reference sequence). The CDR3 covers 15 residues. Unmatched junction bases numbered 3, after V lost 0 bases and J lost 4 bases. The CDR3 protein is CASSQDRTGVYGYTF. CDR3 DNA sequence: TGTGCCAGCAGCCAAGATAGGACAGGGGTCTATGGCTACACCTTC.

The chain employs TRBV9 and TRBJ2-3; 10 positions match TRBD2. With V trimmed by 0 bases and J by 5 bases, 3 bases remained unmatched. Per the germline V gene, CDR1 is SGDLS and CDR2 is YYNGEE. This CDR3 has 15 amino acids. This CDR3 is CASSVASGSVDTQYF. The CDR3 DNA sequence: TGTGCCAGCAGCGTAGCTAGCGGGAGCGTAGATACGCAGTATTTT.